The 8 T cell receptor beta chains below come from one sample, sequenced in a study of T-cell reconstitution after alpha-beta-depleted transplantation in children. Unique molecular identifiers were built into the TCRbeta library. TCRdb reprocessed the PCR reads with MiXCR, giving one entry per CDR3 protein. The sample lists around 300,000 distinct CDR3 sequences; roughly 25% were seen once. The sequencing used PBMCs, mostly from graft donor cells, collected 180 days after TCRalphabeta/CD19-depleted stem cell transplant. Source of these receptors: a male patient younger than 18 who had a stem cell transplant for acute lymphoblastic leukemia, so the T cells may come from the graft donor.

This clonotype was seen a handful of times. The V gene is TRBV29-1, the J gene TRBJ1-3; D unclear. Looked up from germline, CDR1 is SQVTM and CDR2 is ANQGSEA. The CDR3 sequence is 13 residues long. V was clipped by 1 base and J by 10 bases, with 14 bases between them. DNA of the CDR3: TGCAGCGTTGAAGCCGGCAGTGCAGCGACCATATATTTT. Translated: CSVEAGSAATIYF.

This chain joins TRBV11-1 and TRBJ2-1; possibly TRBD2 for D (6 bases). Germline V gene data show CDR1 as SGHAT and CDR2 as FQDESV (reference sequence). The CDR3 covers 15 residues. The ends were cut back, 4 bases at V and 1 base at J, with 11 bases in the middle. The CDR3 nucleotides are TGTGCCAGCAGCTATCCTGGGACTTCCTACAATGAGCAGTTCTTC. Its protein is CASSYPGTSYNEQFF.

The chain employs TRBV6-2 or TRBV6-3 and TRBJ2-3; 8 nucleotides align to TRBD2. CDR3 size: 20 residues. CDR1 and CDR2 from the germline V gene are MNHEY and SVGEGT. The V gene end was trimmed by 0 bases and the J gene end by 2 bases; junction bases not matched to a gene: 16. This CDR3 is CASSYSSGRGLVPTTDTQYF. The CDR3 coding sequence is TGTGCCAGCAGTTACTCGAGCGGGAGAGGATTGGTACCAACCACAGATACGCAGTATTTT.

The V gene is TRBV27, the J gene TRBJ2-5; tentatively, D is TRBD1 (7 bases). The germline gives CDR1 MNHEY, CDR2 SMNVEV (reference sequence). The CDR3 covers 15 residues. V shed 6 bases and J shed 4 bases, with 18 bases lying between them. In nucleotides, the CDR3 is TGTGCCAGCAGCGAGGGGGCGAGGCGGGGAGAGACCCAGTACTTC. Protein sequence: CASSEGARRGETQYF.

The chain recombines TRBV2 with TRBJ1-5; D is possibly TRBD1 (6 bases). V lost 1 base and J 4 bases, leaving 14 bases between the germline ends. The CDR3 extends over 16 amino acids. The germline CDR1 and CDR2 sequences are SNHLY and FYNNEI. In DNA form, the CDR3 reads TGTGCCAGCAGTGAAGAGCCTTGGGGGCCGAATCAGCCCCAGCATTTT. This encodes CASSEEPWGPNQPQHF.

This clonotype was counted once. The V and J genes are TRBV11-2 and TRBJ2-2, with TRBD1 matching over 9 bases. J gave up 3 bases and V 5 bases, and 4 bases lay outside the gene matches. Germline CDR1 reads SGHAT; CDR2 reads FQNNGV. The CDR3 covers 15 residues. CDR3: CASSIWTGDTGELFF. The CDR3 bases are TGTGCCAGCAGCATCTGGACAGGGGACACCGGGGAGCTGTTTTTT.

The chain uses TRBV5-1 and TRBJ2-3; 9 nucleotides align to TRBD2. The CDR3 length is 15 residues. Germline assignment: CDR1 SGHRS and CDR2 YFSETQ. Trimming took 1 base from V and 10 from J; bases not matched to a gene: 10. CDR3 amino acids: CASSLLREGRGAQYF. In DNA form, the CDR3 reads TGCGCCAGCAGCTTGCTGCGGGAGGGGAGGGGTGCGCAGTATTTT.

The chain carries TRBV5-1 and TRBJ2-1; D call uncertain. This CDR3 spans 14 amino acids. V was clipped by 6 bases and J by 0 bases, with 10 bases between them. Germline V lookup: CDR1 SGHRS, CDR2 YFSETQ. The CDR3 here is CASTGSPSYNEQFF. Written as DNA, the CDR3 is TGCGCCAGCACTGGCAGCCCCTCCTACAATGAGCAGTTCTTC.